This is a list of T cell receptor beta chains from one sample in a study of blood T cell repertoires in COVID-19. TCRdb's table, derived via immunoSEQ multiplex PCR, lists solely in-frame clones and lacks some. The table shows about 250,000 clones, with roughly 88% occurring only once. Input material: peripheral blood. Every receptor here comes from a woman between 40 and 50 years old who had recovered from COVID-19. The CDR3 runs from the conserved cysteine through the conserved F or W. A D gene is named only where the DNA matches it firmly. Not every row has a clone size; where given, it reads once, few, many or a size class.

CDR3 length: 16
J gene: TRBJ2-7
clone size: -
V gene: TRBV4-3
D gene: TRBD2
CDR3 DNA: TGCGCCAGCAGCCAAGATCGCAGCGGGGGATCCTACGAGCAGTACTTC
CDR3 protein: CASSQDRSGGSYEQYF

CDR3 length: 15
J gene: TRBJ1-1
clone size: -
V gene: TRBV11-1
D gene: TRBD1
CDR3 DNA: TGTGCCAGCAGCTTAATCGGGACAGGTGCGACTGAAGCTTTCTTT
CDR3 protein: CASSLIGTGATEAFF

CDR3 length: 16
J gene: TRBJ2-5
clone size: -
V gene: TRBV14
D gene: -
CDR3 DNA: TGTGCCAGCAGCCTGGGCGCCATACAGGCCCAAGAGACCCAGTACTTC
CDR3 protein: CASSLGAIQAQETQYF

CDR3 length: 16
J gene: TRBJ1-1
clone size: once
V gene: TRBV29-1
D gene: TRBD1
CDR3 DNA: TGCAGCGTGCCGGGACAGGGGAGACAGTTTTTCACTGAAGCTTTCTTT
CDR3 protein: CSVPGQGRQFFTEAFF

CDR3 length: 16
J gene: TRBJ2-3
clone size: -
V gene: TRBV4-1
D gene: TRBD2
CDR3 DNA: TGCGCCAGCAGCCAAGAATGGGGGGGAGCGGCAGATACGCAGTATTTT
CDR3 protein: CASSQEWGGAADTQYF

CDR3 length: 11
J gene: TRBJ2-1
clone size: -
V gene: TRBV12-3/TRBV12-4
D gene: -
CDR3 DNA: TGTGCCAGCAGTCTTTACAATGAGCAGTTCTTC
CDR3 protein: CASSLYNEQFF

CDR3 length: 16
J gene: TRBJ2-7
clone size: -
V gene: TRBV7-2
D gene: TRBD2
CDR3 DNA: TGTGCCAGCAGCTATGGGGGGGTCTTGGGGCTAGACGAGCAGTACTTC
CDR3 protein: CASSYGGVLGLDEQYF

CDR3 length: 15
J gene: TRBJ2-7
clone size: -
V gene: TRBV7-2
D gene: TRBD1
CDR3 DNA: TGTGCCAGCAGCCAGGGACAGGGACTGGGGTACGAGCAGTACTTC
CDR3 protein: CASSQGQGLGYEQYF

CDR3 length: 15
J gene: TRBJ2-7
clone size: -
V gene: TRBV30
D gene: -
CDR3 DNA: TGTGCCTGGAGTGTAAACCGCGGTAGCGCCTACGAGCAGTACTTC
CDR3 protein: CAWSVNRGSAYEQYF

CDR3 length: 15
J gene: TRBJ2-7
clone size: -
V gene: TRBV6-5
D gene: TRBD2
CDR3 DNA: TGTGCCAGCAGGGAGGGACTAGCGGGTGCCTACGAGCAGTACTTC
CDR3 protein: CASREGLAGAYEQYF

CDR3 length: 13
J gene: TRBJ2-1
clone size: -
V gene: TRBV9
D gene: -
CDR3 DNA: TGTGCCAGCAGCGTAGGAGCTTACAATGAGCAGTTCTTC
CDR3 protein: CASSVGAYNEQFF

CDR3 length: 14
J gene: TRBJ1-1
clone size: -
V gene: TRBV5-4
D gene: -
CDR3 DNA: TGTGCCAGCAGCATGGGGAAGGGGGTTACTGAAGCTTTCTTT
CDR3 protein: CASSMGKGVTEAFF

CDR3 length: 17
J gene: TRBJ2-5
clone size: -
V gene: TRBV11-2
D gene: TRBD2
CDR3 DNA: TGTGCCAGCAGCTTCGGGAGGACTAGCGGGCCCCAAGAGACCCAGTACTTC
CDR3 protein: CASSFGRTSGPQETQYF

CDR3 length: 22
J gene: TRBJ2-3
clone size: -
V gene: TRBV28
D gene: TRBD2
CDR3 DNA: TGTGCCAGCAGTTTTTCTTCCACACCGGGACTAGTTCCAGTCCTCGGCACAGATACGCAGTATTTT
CDR3 protein: CASSFSSTPGLVPVLGTDTQYF

CDR3 length: 15
J gene: TRBJ1-6
clone size: -
V gene: TRBV9
D gene: -
CDR3 DNA: TGTGCCAGCAGCGTCTCGCCGGGGACAAATTCACCCCTCCACTTT
CDR3 protein: CASSVSPGTNSPLHF

CDR3 length: 13
J gene: TRBJ1-3
clone size: -
V gene: TRBV12-3/TRBV12-4
D gene: TRBD1
CDR3 DNA: TGTGCCAGCAGTAACAGGGGGACGGACACCATATATTTT
CDR3 protein: CASSNRGTDTIYF

CDR3 length: 13
J gene: TRBJ2-7
clone size: -
V gene: TRBV18
D gene: -
CDR3 DNA: TGTGCCAGCTCATCCAGCGGCTCCTACGAGCAGTACTTC
CDR3 protein: CASSSSGSYEQYF

CDR3 length: 14
J gene: TRBJ1-6
clone size: once
V gene: TRBV19
D gene: -
CDR3 DNA: TGTGCCAGTAGTATGGGGGCCCGTGATATTCCCCTCCACTTT
CDR3 protein: CASSMGARDIPLHF

CDR3 length: 19
J gene: TRBJ2-2
clone size: -
V gene: TRBV6-6
D gene: TRBD1
CDR3 DNA: TGTGCCAGCAGTCACGACCCTGGGACAGAAGTATCGAACACCGGGGAGCTGTTTTTT
CDR3 protein: CASSHDPGTEVSNTGELFF

CDR3 length: 11
J gene: TRBJ1-2
clone size: many
V gene: TRBV20-1
D gene: -
CDR3 DNA: TGCAGTGCTTACAATAACTATGGCTACACCTTC
CDR3 protein: CSAYNNYGYTF

CDR3 length: 14
J gene: TRBJ1-1
clone size: -
V gene: TRBV7-3
D gene: -
CDR3 DNA: TGTGCCAGCAGCTTATTGGAGAGGGCGCATGAAGCTTTCTTT
CDR3 protein: CASSLLERAHEAFF

CDR3 length: 18
J gene: TRBJ2-1
clone size: -
V gene: TRBV4-3
D gene: -
CDR3 DNA: TGCGCCAGCAGCCAAGGCGCGCCCACCCGGGTTTACGACAATGAGCAGTTCTTC
CDR3 protein: CASSQGAPTRVYDNEQFF

CDR3 length: 12
J gene: TRBJ2-7
clone size: -
V gene: TRBV2
D gene: -
CDR3 DNA: TGTGCCAGCAGGGGCGGGACCTACGAGCAGTACTTC
CDR3 protein: CASRGGTYEQYF

CDR3 length: 15
J gene: TRBJ2-1
clone size: few
V gene: TRBV4-1
D gene: TRBD1
CDR3 DNA: TGCGCCAGCAGTGACAGGGGTACGAAGGGTCATGAGCAGTTCTTC
CDR3 protein: CASSDRGTKGHEQFF

CDR3 length: 16
J gene: TRBJ1-1
clone size: -
V gene: TRBV7-2
D gene: -
CDR3 DNA: TGTGCCAGCAGCCCAGGGGCAACAGTGGCTCGCACTGAAGCTTTCTTT
CDR3 protein: CASSPGATVARTEAFF

CDR3 length: 15
J gene: TRBJ1-5
clone size: once
V gene: TRBV30
D gene: -
CDR3 DNA: TGTGCCTGGAGTGTCCAGACAGGCCTCGGTCAGCCCCAGCATTTT
CDR3 protein: CAWSVQTGLGQPQHF

CDR3 length: 11
J gene: TRBJ2-7
clone size: -
V gene: TRBV28
D gene: -
CDR3 DNA: TGTGCCACCCTAGGGGGATACGAGCAGTACTTC
CDR3 protein: CATLGGYEQYF

CDR3 length: 13
J gene: TRBJ2-7
clone size: -
V gene: TRBV19
D gene: -
CDR3 DNA: TGTGCCAGTAGTCCCGCCAGCTCCTACGAGCAGTACTTC
CDR3 protein: CASSPASSYEQYF

CDR3 length: 14
J gene: TRBJ1-2
clone size: -
V gene: TRBV11-3
D gene: TRBD1
CDR3 DNA: TGTGCCAGCAGCTCACAGGGGAGGCGGTATGGCTACACCTTC
CDR3 protein: CASSSQGRRYGYTF

CDR3 length: 16
J gene: TRBJ2-7
clone size: -
V gene: TRBV7-7
D gene: -
CDR3 DNA: TGTGCTAGCAGCTTGCTTAAGGGGAGGGGGACCTACGAGCAGTACTTC
CDR3 protein: CASSLLKGRGTYEQYF

CDR3 length: 15
J gene: TRBJ2-3
clone size: -
V gene: TRBV7-2
D gene: -
CDR3 DNA: TGTGCCAGCAGCTTCGGGGGACAGTTCACAGATACGCAGTATTTT
CDR3 protein: CASSFGGQFTDTQYF

CDR3 length: 14
J gene: TRBJ1-4
clone size: few
V gene: TRBV24-1
D gene: TRBD1
CDR3 DNA: TGTGCCACCAGTGATTCCGGGACAGGACAAAAACTGTTTTTT
CDR3 protein: CATSDSGTGQKLFF

CDR3 length: 16
J gene: TRBJ2-1
clone size: -
V gene: TRBV5-1
D gene: TRBD2
CDR3 DNA: TGCGCCAGCAGCTTGCGGGGACTAGAAGGTTACAATGAGCAGTTCTTC
CDR3 protein: CASSLRGLEGYNEQFF

CDR3 length: 15
J gene: TRBJ1-4
clone size: -
V gene: TRBV25-1
D gene: TRBD1
CDR3 DNA: TGTGCCAGCAGTGAATTCGCAGGGGGAAATGAAAAACTGTTTTTT
CDR3 protein: CASSEFAGGNEKLFF

CDR3 length: 15
J gene: TRBJ1-5
clone size: -
V gene: TRBV7-2
D gene: TRBD1
CDR3 DNA: TGTGCCAGCAGCTCACAGGGGACAGGCAATCAGCCCCAGCATTTT
CDR3 protein: CASSSQGTGNQPQHF

CDR3 length: 12
J gene: TRBJ1-2
clone size: -
V gene: TRBV7-2
D gene: -
CDR3 DNA: TGTGCCAGCAGCCGGTCCCCCCTTCGCTACACCTTC
CDR3 protein: CASSRSPLRYTF

CDR3 length: 15
J gene: TRBJ1-6
clone size: -
V gene: TRBV6-5
D gene: TRBD1
CDR3 DNA: TGTGCCAGCAGTTACGGGGCAGGGGGTTATTCACCCCTCCACTTT
CDR3 protein: CASSYGAGGYSPLHF